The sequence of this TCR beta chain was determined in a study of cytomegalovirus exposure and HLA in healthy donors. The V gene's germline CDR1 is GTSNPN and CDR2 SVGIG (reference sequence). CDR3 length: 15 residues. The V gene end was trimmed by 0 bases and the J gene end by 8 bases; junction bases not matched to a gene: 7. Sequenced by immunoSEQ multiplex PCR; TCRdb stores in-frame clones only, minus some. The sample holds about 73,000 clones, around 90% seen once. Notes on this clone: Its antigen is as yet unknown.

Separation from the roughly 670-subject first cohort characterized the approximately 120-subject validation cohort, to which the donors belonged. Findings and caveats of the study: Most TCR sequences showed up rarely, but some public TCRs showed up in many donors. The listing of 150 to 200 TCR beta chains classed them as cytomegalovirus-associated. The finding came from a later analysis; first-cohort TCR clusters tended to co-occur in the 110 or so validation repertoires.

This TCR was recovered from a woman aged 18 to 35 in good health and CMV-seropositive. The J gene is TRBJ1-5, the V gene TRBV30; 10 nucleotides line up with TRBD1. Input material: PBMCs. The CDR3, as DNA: TGTGCCTGGAGTGTAGGGACAGGGGATTTTGAGCCCCAGCATTTT. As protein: CAWSVGTGDFEPQHF.